This entry lists 15 T cell receptor beta chains sequenced from one sample in a study of shared clonotypes between healthy human individuals. Repertoires were generated with immunoSEQ multiplex PCR, while TCRdb's copy carries only in-frame clones and drops some. The table records 2 million to 2.5 million clones, 90% to 97% of them present only once. Input material: naive CD4+ T cells sorted from blood. The subset here: CD45RA+ positively selected. These receptors came from a young man in good health.

The J gene is TRBJ2-3, the V gene TRBV5-1, with a possible D match to TRBD1 (6 bases). The ends were cut back, 7 bases at V and 0 bases at J, with 15 bases in the middle. Germline CDR1 SGHRS, CDR2 YFSETQ. This CDR3 has 15 amino acids. CDR3 amino acids: CASCGAGESTDTQYF. CDR3 DNA: TGCGCCAGCTGCGGTGCAGGGGAGAGCACAGATACGCAGTATTTT.

The chain recombines TRBV6-6 with TRBJ1-5; tentative D call: TRBD1 (5 bases). Germline CDR1 is MNHNY and CDR2 is SVGAGI (reference sequence). V was cut by 0 bases and J by 9 bases, with 9 bases left in between. CDR3 length: 13 amino acids. CDR3 DNA: TGTGCCAGCAGTTACTCGAATGGGGGGCCCCAGCATTTT. Protein sequence: CASSYSNGGPQHF.

The J gene is TRBJ1-2, the V gene TRBV29-1, with 7 positions matching TRBD1. The CDR3 loop spans 15 amino acids. Germline loops: CDR1 SQVTM, CDR2 ANQGSEA. Trimming at V came to 5 bases and at J to 4 bases, leaving 13 bases not matched to a gene. CDR3 residues: CSVKEDTGTVYGYTF. The CDR3 nucleotides read TGCAGCGTTAAGGAGGATACCGGGACAGTCTATGGCTACACCTTC.

V is TRBV19 and J is TRBJ1-2; 7 bases are a match to TRBD1. CDR1 is LNHDA, CDR2 SQIVND, per germline (reference sequence). V lost 4 bases to trimming and J lost 8 bases; unmatched junction nucleotides: 7. This CDR3 region has 13 residues. In DNA form, the CDR3 reads TGTGCCAGTAGTACCACAGGGGCTGGCGGCTACACCTTC. Amino acids: CASSTTGAGGYTF.

On this clone: The sample carries other DNA sequences with the same CDR3. The gene calls are TRBV18 and TRBJ1-5; a weak D match, TRBD1 (5 bases). Trimming left V 3 bases short and J 0 bases short, with 9 bases between. CDR3 length: 15 amino acids. CDR1 is KGHSH and CDR2 is LQKENI in the germline V gene. As DNA, the CDR3 is TGTGCCAGCTCACCCGGGGGTTATAGCAATCAGCCCCAGCATTTT. It specifies CASSPGGYSNQPQHF. Looking up the rest from reference TRBV18 and TRBJ1-5 gives the full variable domain: NAGVMQNPRHLVRRRGQEARLRCSPMKGHSHVYWYRQLPEEGLKFMVYLQKENIIDESGMPKERFSAEFPKEGPSILRIQQVVRGDSAAYFCASSPGGYSNQPQHFGDGTRLSIL.

The chain employs TRBV27 and TRBJ1-2; tentatively, D is TRBD1 (6 bases). CDR3 length equals 12 residues. Germline V CDR1 and CDR2: MNHEY, SMNVEV (reference sequence). The V end lost 8 bases, the J end lost 7 bases, and 14 bases lay between the germline ends. DNA for the CDR3: TGTGCCAGCCGGCAGGGGCGTGGTGGCTACACCTTC. It yields the protein CASRQGRGGYTF.

This clone was detected only once. CDR3 residues: CAWSVGRLAGVYEQYF. DNA of the CDR3: TGTGCCTGGAGTGTTGGAAGACTAGCGGGAGTATACGAGCAGTACTTC. The chain is built from TRBV30 and TRBJ2-7, with 12 nucleotides matching TRBD2. Per germline, CDR1 GTSNPN and CDR2 SVGIG (reference sequence). The ends lost 0 bases at V and 4 bases at J; junction bases unmatched: 7. The CDR3 totals 16 residues.

This clone was counted a single time. The CDR3 nucleotides are TGTGCCAGCAGTGCGGCGAGACAGGGATACTACAATGAGCAGTTCTTC. This translates into CASSAARQGYYNEQFF. The chain links TRBV6-1 to TRBJ2-1; 7 bases agree with TRBD1. Germline CDR1 and CDR2: MNHNS and SASEGT. Unmatched junction bases numbered 9, after V lost 4 bases and J lost 3 bases. CDR3 length: 16 residues.

The gene calls are TRBV29-1 and TRBJ1-1; maybe TRBD1 (6 bases). The germline V gene encodes CDR1 SQVTM and CDR2 ANQGSEA. The CDR3 has 14 amino acids. V dropped 7 bases and J dropped 2 bases, with 17 bases sitting between them. The CDR3 DNA is TGCAGCGCCAGGGGCTTATTAGACAACACTGAAGCTTTCTTT. Protein product: CSARGLLDNTEAFF. Drawing the rest from reference TRBV29-1 and TRBJ1-1, the complete variable domain is SAVISQKPSRDICQRGTSLTIQCQVDSQVTMMFWYRQQPGQSLTLIATANQGSEATYESGFVIDKFPISRPNLTFSTLTVSNMSPEDSSIYLCSARGLLDNTEAFFGQGTRLTVV.

This clone was counted a single time. The chain couples TRBV12-5 to TRBJ1-5, with 7 bases identical to TRBD1. The CDR3 runs 18 residues. With 3 bases clipped from V and 1 base from J, the junction kept 12 bases outside the gene matches. Germline loops: CDR1 LGHNT, CDR2 FRNRAP. In DNA, the CDR3 is TGTGCTAGTGGTTTTATCTTGGGACAGTCGTTAAGCAATCAGCCCCAGCATTTT. Translating it yields CASGFILGQSLSNQPQHF.

The chain couples TRBV4-1 to TRBJ2-7; D may be TRBD1 (5 bases). Trimming shortened V by 4 bases and J by 2 bases, and 9 bases separated the two germline ends. The germline gives CDR1 MGHRA, CDR2 YSYEKL. The CDR3 contains 13 residues. The CDR3 nucleotides are TGCGCCAGCAGCCCCCTGGGGCCCTACGAGCAGTACTTC. This codes for CASSPLGPYEQYF.

The rearrangement uses TRBV7-2 and TRBJ1-3; no clear D. V gave up 3 bases and J gave up 0 bases, with 9 bases separating them. Germline lookup yields CDR1 SGHTA and CDR2 FQGNSA. The CDR3 contains 15 residues. The CDR3 nucleotides read TGTGCCAGCAGCTTTGCTCCCAGCTCTGGAAACACCATATATTTT. It translates to CASSFAPSSGNTIYF.

As concerns this clone: The identical CDR3 is also encoded by other nucleotide sequences in the sample. The rearrangement links TRBV28 to TRBJ2-7; D is unclear. The CDR3 has 13 residues. Germline CDR1 MDHEN, CDR2 SYDVKM. With 2 bases removed from V and 1 base from J, the gap between germline ends came to 6 bases. CDR3 protein: CASSLTRSYEQYF. CDR3 in DNA: TGTGCCAGCAGTTTAACACGTTCCTACGAGCAGTACTTC.

The rearrangement joins TRBV14 to TRBJ2-7; D uncertain. Germline assignment: CDR1 SGHDN and CDR2 FVKESK. CDR3 length: 13 amino acids. V lost 3 bases, J lost 6 bases, and 12 bases lay in between. CDR3: CASSQGQAGEQYF. The CDR3 nucleotides read TGTGCCAGCAGCCAGGGTCAGGCCGGCGAGCAGTACTTC.

This CDR3 is CASSFAAGTDTQYF. DNA for the CDR3: TGTGCCAGCAGTTTCGCTGCAGGCACAGATACGCAGTATTTT. The chain recombines TRBV27 with TRBJ2-3; D gene unclear. From germline, CDR1 is MNHEY and CDR2 SMNVEV (reference sequence). The V end lost 3 bases, the J end lost 1 base, and 8 bases lay between the germline ends. This CDR3 comprises 14 residues.